This T cell receptor (beta chain) is drawn from a study of blood T cell repertoires in COVID-19. Study overall: From T cells, B-cell-depleted T cells, or PBMCs came the material, which was cDNA or gDNA.

CDR1 is SGHRS and CDR2 is YFSETQ in the germline V gene. The CDR3 consists of 16 residues. J was trimmed by 12 bases and V by 0 bases; bases with no gene match: 15. As originally analysed: The authors estimated nucleated cell counts from reference gene primer amplification. Clones were sequenced by immunoSEQ multiplex PCR, and TCRdb holds only the in-frame ones, with some missing. That table supplies the V and J calls and clone size; D and trimming were determined from the DNA. The table includes more than 200,000 clones, approximately 91% detected once. This sequence joins TRBV5-1 and TRBJ2-3, with 8 bases identical to TRBD1. The source material was peripheral blood. This sequence originates from a human donor in a cohort sampled during active COVID-19. CDR3 bases: TGCGCCAGCAGCTTGGGGGCAGGGGGCGGAATTCATCTTCAGTATTTT. Its protein is CASSLGAGGGIHLQYF. The full variable domain, with the rest looked up from reference TRBV5-1 and TRBJ2-3, is KAGVTQTPRYLIKTRGQQVTLSCSPISGHRSVSWYQQTPGQGLQFLFEYFSETQRNKGNFPGRFSGRQFSNSRSEMNVSTLELGDSALYLCASSLGAGGGIHLQYFGPGTRLTVL.